This TCR beta chain came from a study of T cell changes during pregnancy in multiple sclerosis. Germline-derived CDR1 and CDR2 are MDHEN and SYDVKM. The V segment lost 2 bases and the J segment 0 bases; nucleotides outside the gene matches: 22. There are 23 residues in the CDR3. The repertoire was sequenced with immunoSEQ multiplex PCR; TCRdb's copy has only in-frame clones and lacks some. The sample consists of tens of thousands of clones, about 92% of them appearing once. The chain joins TRBV28 to TRBJ2-2, with 9 nucleotides matching TRBD1. The sequence was obtained from a female donor in good health, enrolled as a control in a pregnancy study. Sequencing used peripheral blood, obtained in the third trimester of pregnancy. The CDR3 loop is CASSLIPRLRDRVNWSNTGELFF. As DNA, the CDR3 is TGTGCCAGCAGTTTAATCCCCCGTCTTCGGGACAGGGTAAATTGGTCGAACACCGGGGAGCTGTTTTTT.